A single sample is the source of the 7 T cell receptor beta chains below, sequenced in a study of T cells in women clearing cervical HPV infection. Using immunoSEQ multiplex PCR, the repertoire was profiled, and TCRdb retains in-frame clones only, with some absent. With around 41,000 clones in the sample, the ten largest clones hold 7.6%. The sample consisted of blood buffy coat. The receptors were gathered from a woman aged 18 to 75 with a cervical HPV16 infection that either progressed to CIN3+ or cleared (not recorded which).

Note on this clone: Coverage ceases 3 residues before the CDR3 finishes, and the germline J gene fills in the end. The V gene is TRBV7-2, the J gene TRBJ2-5; 7 bases are shared with TRBD2. V trimming: 3 bases; J trimming: 2 bases; junction bases outside the gene matches: 3. Germline assignment: CDR1 SGHTA and CDR2 FQGNSA. The CDR3 sequence is 14 residues long. CDR3 region: CASSFSGLQETQYF. Partial CDR3 DNA: TGTGCCAGCAGCTTTAGCGGGCTTCAAGAGACC.

As concerns this clone: The CDR3 goes on 3 residues after the read ends, and that part is filled in from the germline J gene. The chain joins TRBV30 to TRBJ1-6; 8 bases align to TRBD1. J gave up 7 bases and V 2 bases, and 7 bases lay outside the gene matches. The CDR3 spans 15 residues. CDR1 is GTSNPN, CDR2 SVGIG, per germline (reference sequence). Partial CDR3 DNA: TGTGCCTGGAGTTTTCTCAGGGGGCGGAATTCACCC. It codes for CAWSFLRGRNSP. The entire CDR3 protein reads CAWSFLRGRNSPLHF.

To note about this clone: The read ends 3 residues early relative to the CDR3; the germline J gene fills the gap. This chain connects TRBV2 to TRBJ1-5, with TRBD1 matching over 9 bases. V lost 6 bases to trimming and J lost 6 bases; unmatched junction nucleotides: 3. The CDR3 consists of 13 residues. Per the germline V gene, CDR1 is SNHLY and CDR2 is FYNNEI. The CDR3 spells CASRGTGTQPQHF. The CDR3 bases that were read are TGTGCCAGCAGGGGGACAGGGACTCAGCCC.

A remark on this clone: The read terminates 3 residues ahead of where the CDR3 ends, so the germline J gene completes it. This chain joins TRBV20-1 and TRBJ2-3; 8 positions match TRBD2. V shed 3 bases, J shed 1 base, and the junction held 3 bases outside the gene matches. This CDR3 has 14 amino acids. The germline V gene has CDR1 DFQATT and CDR2 SNEGSKA (reference sequence). Here the CDR3 reads CSARRRGGTDTQYF. CDR3 DNA, as far as it was read: TGCAGTGCTAGGAGGCGGGGGGGCACAGATACG.

For this clone: The CDR3 extends 3 residues past the end of the read, so its final part is completed from the germline J gene. This sequence joins TRBV6-4 and TRBJ2-3, with 7 bases fitting TRBD1. From germline, CDR1 is MRHNA and CDR2 SNTAGT. This CDR3 has 17 residues. The trim removed 2 bases at V and 2 bases at J, leaving 10 bases unmatched. The CDR3 bases that were read are TGTGCCAGCAGTGACCCAGGGGGTGGGCGAGTCACAGATACG. Its protein product is CASSDPGGGRVTDT. The CDR3 in its entirety is CASSDPGGGRVTDTQYF.

A word on this clone: The read gets to within 3 residues of the CDR3 end, and the germline J gene fills in the rest. The chain is built from TRBV2 and TRBJ1-1; D might be TRBD1 (6 bases). The V end was cut by 3 bases, the J end by 4 bases, with 12 bases between. The V gene's germline CDR1 is SNHLY and CDR2 FYNNEI. This CDR3 spans 14 amino acids. The sequenced CDR3 bases are TGTGCCAGCAGTGAGGGGGGGCCAGGCACTGAA. Translating gives CASSEGGPGTE. In full, the CDR3 is CASSEGGPGTEAFF. Drawing the rest from reference TRBV2 and TRBJ1-1, the complete variable domain is EPEVTQTPSHQVTQMGQEVILRCVPISNHLYFYWYRQILGQKVEFLVSFYNNEISEKSEIFDDQFSVERPDGSNFTLKIRSTKLEDSAMYFCASSEGGPGTEAFFGQGTRLTVV.

A remark on this clone: The read stops 3 residues short of the end of the CDR3; the missing end is completed from the germline J gene. The V gene is TRBV7-3, the J gene TRBJ1-5; tentative D call: TRBD1 (5 bases). The length of the CDR3 is 19 residues. CDR1 and CDR2 (germline): SGHTA, FQGTGA. Deletions cut 1 base from V and 6 bases from J, with 25 bases between. Incomplete CDR3 DNA: TGTGCCAGCAGCTTAAGGGCGGGACTTAAGGTTAGGACGGTTCAGCCC. Its translation: CASSLRAGLKVRTVQP. Given in full, the CDR3 is CASSLRAGLKVRTVQPQHF.